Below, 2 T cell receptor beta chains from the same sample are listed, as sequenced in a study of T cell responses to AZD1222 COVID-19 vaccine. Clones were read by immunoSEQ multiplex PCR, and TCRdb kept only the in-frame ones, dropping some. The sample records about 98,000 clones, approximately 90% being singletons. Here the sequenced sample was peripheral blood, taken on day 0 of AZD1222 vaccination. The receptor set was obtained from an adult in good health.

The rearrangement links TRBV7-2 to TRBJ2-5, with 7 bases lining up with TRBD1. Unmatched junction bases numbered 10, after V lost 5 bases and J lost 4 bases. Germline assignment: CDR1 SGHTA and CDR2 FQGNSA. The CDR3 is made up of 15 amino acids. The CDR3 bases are TGTGCCAGCAGCCCCGGGCAGGGGGTAGGAGAGACCCAGTACTTC. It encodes CASSPGQGVGETQYF.

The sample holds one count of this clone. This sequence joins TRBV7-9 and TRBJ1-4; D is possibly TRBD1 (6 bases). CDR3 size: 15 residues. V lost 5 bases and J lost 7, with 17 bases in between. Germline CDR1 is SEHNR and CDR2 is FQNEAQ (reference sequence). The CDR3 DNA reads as TGTGCCAGCAGCCAGGGGCCGGGAATAGGTGAAAAACTGTTTTTT. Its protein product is CASSQGPGIGEKLFF.